This T cell receptor beta chain comes out of a study of blood T cell repertoires in COVID-19. Study context: Sources were T cells, B-cell-depleted T cells, or PBMCs; the material itself was cDNA or gDNA.

CDR1 is SNHLY, CDR2 FYNNEI, per germline. The CDR3 is 14 residues long. V was pared by 7 bases and J by 0 bases, with 10 bases between. The repertoire was sequenced with immunoSEQ multiplex PCR; TCRdb's copy has only in-frame clones and lacks some. The repertoire includes around 320,000 clones, roughly 86% of them detected once, and less than 3% sits in the top ten. The participants were between roughly 18 and 90 years old and came from about two dozen US areas. Membership in each cohort depended on participant-reported clinical history. Before they entered the study, exposed participants had met a COVID-19 case within 2 weeks.

The specimen sequenced was PBMCs or T cells enriched from blood (not recorded which). The chain uses TRBV2 and TRBJ1-3; no clear D gene. The TCR was taken from a woman aged 50 to 60 who had been exposed to COVID-19. The CDR3 sequence: CASTQDLSGNTIYF. The CDR3 DNA is TGTGCCAGCACCCAGGATCTCTCTGGAAACACCATATATTTT.